Below, 11 T cell receptor beta chains from the same sample are listed, as sequenced in a study of blood T cell repertoires in COVID-19. This table comes from immunoSEQ multiplex PCR, and its TCRdb copy is limited to in-frame clones, with some not included. The profile shows about 440,000 clones, about 87% of them singletons. Sequences were obtained from peripheral blood. The receptors shown here come from a woman between 50 and 59 years old with COVID-19, enrolled during active disease.

The genes are TRBV14 and TRBJ1-5; D not resolved. V was pared by 4 bases and J by 5 bases, with 24 bases between. The germline gives CDR1 SGHDN, CDR2 FVKESK. This CDR3 comprises 18 residues. The DNA of the CDR3 is TGTGCCAGCAGCCCCCAGGACTGTATTGAGATGTACTATCAGCCCCAGCATTTT. It yields the protein CASSPQDCIEMYYQPQHF.

This clone was recorded once. J is TRBJ1-3 and V is TRBV7-3; the match to TRBD1 covers 8 bases. Trimming removed 1 base from V and 9 bases from J; junction bases left unmatched: 5. The germline V gene has CDR1 SGHTA and CDR2 FQGTGA. The CDR3 loop spans 14 amino acids. The CDR3 loop is CASSLNAGGTTIYF. The CDR3 region has the DNA TGTGCCAGCAGCTTAAATGCAGGGGGCACCACCATATATTTT. The full variable domain, completed using reference TRBV7-3 and TRBJ1-3, is GAGVSQTPSNKVTEKGKYVELRCDPISGHTALYWYRQSLGQGPEFLIYFQGTGAADDSGLPNDRFFAVRPEGSVSTLKIQRTERGDSAVYLCASSLNAGGTTIYFGEGSWLTVV.

The chain combines TRBV6-5 with TRBJ1-2; tentatively, D is TRBD1 (6 bases). V shed 6 bases and J shed 2 bases, with 10 bases lying between them. The CDR3 runs to 13 residues. CDR1 MNHEY and CDR2 SVGAGI come from the germline V gene. CDR3 sequence reads: CASSETGNYGYTF. In nucleotides, the CDR3 is TGTGCCAGCAGCGAGACAGGAAACTATGGCTACACCTTC.

This clone has a single count. V and J are TRBV2 and TRBJ1-2; D not certain. Between the trimmed V and J ends, which lost 8 bases and 4 bases, there was a span of 17 bases. Per the germline V gene, CDR1 is SNHLY and CDR2 is FYNNEI. The CDR3 length is 14 residues. CDR3 DNA: TGTGCCAGCTTACTTCTGAGGACTATCTATGGCTACACCTTC. This codes for CASLLLRTIYGYTF.

J is TRBJ1-2 and V is TRBV19; D is unclear. Trimming stripped 4 bases from V and 4 bases from J, with 13 bases between. Germline loops: CDR1 LNHDA, CDR2 SQIVND (reference sequence). There are 14 residues in the CDR3. DNA for the CDR3: TGTGCCAGTAGTACACTTACAGTCTCCTATGGCTACACCTTC. Its translation is CASSTLTVSYGYTF.

This clone was recorded a few times. This sequence joins TRBV7-3 and TRBJ1-1; D remains ambiguous. Germline V lookup: CDR1 SGHTA, CDR2 FQGTGA. The CDR3 sequence is 13 residues long. With 4 bases removed from V and 1 base from J, the gap between germline ends came to 7 bases. The CDR3 DNA sequence: TGTGCCAGCAGCTCCTCGGGGAACACTGAAGCTTTCTTT. It is translated as CASSSSGNTEAFF.

V usage is TRBV7-2 and J usage is TRBJ2-3; possibly TRBD2 for D (6 bases). This CDR3 has 14 residues. Germline V gene data show CDR1 as SGHTA and CDR2 as FQGNSA. The V end was cut by 3 bases, the J end by 4 bases, with 11 bases between. CDR3 in DNA: TGTGCCAGCAGCTTTAGACTAGGAGCAGATACGCAGTATTTT. Protein product: CASSFRLGADTQYF.

This clone was detected once. The chain links TRBV11-3 to TRBJ2-3, with 7 bases fitting TRBD2. V was clipped by 5 bases and J by 2 bases; unmatched bases: 7. This CDR3 has 15 residues. Germline lookup yields CDR1 SGHNT and CDR2 YENEEA. CDR3 amino acids: CASSHRRGDTDTQYF. Here the CDR3 DNA reads TGTGCCAGCAGCCACCGACGGGGGGACACAGATACGCAGTATTTT.

The chain uses TRBV6-5 and TRBJ1-1; 8 nucleotides match TRBD1. The CDR3 runs 15 residues. Germline values: CDR1 MNHEY, CDR2 SVGAGI. Germline trimming cut 6 bases from V and 1 base from J; bases unmatched to any gene: 7. CDR3 loop: CASSSYGTGNTEAFF. The CDR3 coding sequence is TGTGCCAGCAGCTCCTATGGGACAGGGAACACTGAAGCTTTCTTT.

For this clone: This CDR3 is also generated by other DNA sequences in the sample. The genes are TRBV29-1 and TRBJ1-2, with no clear D. Between the trimmed V and J ends, which lost 2 bases and 3 bases, there was a span of 4 bases. CDR1 is SQVTM and CDR2 is ANQGSEA in the germline V gene. CDR3 length equals 11 residues. The CDR3 is CSVERDYGYTF. The DNA for the CDR3 is TGCAGCGTTGAACGGGACTATGGCTACACCTTC. The full variable domain, in which reference TRBV29-1 and TRBJ1-2 provide the parts outside the CDR3, is SAVISQKPSRDICQRGTSLTIQCQVDSQVTMMFWYRQQPGQSLTLIATANQGSEATYESGFVIDKFPISRPNLTFSTLTVSNMSPEDSSIYLCSVERDYGYTFGSGTRLTVV.

The chain recombines TRBV7-6 with TRBJ2-1, with a tentative D call TRBD2 (5 bases). V was pared by 0 bases and J by 5 bases, with 8 bases between. The CDR3 runs to 14 residues. Germline V gene sequence: CDR1 SGHVS, CDR2 FNYEAQ. The CDR3 coding sequence is TGTGCCAGCAGCTTAGCCACCGGGAACAATGAGCAGTTCTTC. It is translated as CASSLATGNNEQFF.